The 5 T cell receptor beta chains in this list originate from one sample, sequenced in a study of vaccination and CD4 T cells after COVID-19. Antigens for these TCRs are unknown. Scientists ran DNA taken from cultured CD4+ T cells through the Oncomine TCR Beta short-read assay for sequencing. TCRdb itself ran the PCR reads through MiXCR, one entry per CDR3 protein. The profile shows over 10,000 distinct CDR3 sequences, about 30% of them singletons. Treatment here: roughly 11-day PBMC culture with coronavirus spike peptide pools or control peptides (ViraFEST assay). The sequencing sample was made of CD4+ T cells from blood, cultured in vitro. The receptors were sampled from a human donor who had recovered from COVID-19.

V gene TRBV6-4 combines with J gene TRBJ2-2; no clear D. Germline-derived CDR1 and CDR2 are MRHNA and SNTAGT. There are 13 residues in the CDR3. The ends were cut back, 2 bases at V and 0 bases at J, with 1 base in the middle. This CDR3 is CASSDTNTGELFF. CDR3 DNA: TGTGCCAGCAGTGACACGAACACCGGGGAGCTGTTTTTT.

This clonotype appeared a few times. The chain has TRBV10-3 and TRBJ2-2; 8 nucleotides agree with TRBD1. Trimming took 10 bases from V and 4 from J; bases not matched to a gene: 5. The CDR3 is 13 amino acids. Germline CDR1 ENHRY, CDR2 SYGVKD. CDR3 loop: CASGQGITGELFF. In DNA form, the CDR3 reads TGTGCCAGCGGACAGGGTATCACCGGGGAGCTGTTTTTT.

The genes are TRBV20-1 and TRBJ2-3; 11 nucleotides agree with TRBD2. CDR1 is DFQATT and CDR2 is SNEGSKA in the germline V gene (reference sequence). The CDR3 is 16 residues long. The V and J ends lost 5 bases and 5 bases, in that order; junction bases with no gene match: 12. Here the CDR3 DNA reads TGCAGTGCTGGGGGGACTAGCGGTCTGAAGGGAGATACGCAGTATTTT. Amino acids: CSAGGTSGLKGDTQYF.

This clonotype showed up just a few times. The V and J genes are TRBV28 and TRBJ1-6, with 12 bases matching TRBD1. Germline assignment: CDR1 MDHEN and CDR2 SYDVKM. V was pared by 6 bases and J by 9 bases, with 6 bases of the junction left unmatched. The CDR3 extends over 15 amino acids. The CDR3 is CASRSGTGGFSPLHF. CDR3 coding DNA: TGTGCCAGCAGGTCCGGGACAGGGGGCTTTTCACCCCTCCACTTT.

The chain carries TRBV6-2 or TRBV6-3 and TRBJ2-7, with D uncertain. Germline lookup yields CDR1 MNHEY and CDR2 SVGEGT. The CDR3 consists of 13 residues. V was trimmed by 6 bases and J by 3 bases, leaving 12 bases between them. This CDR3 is CASRESGSYEQYF. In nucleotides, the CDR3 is TGTGCCAGCAGGGAGAGTGGCAGCTACGAGCAGTACTTC.